Included here is one T cell receptor (beta chain) sequence, with context. The antigen it recognizes is unknown. No quality values exist for individual bases; no much larger clone is one base distant. This specimen comes from a study of cytomegalovirus exposure and HLA in healthy donors (dated by TCRdb to about 2017). Background on the whole study: According to an earlier analysis of several hundred of the donors, about 180 million T cells yielded some 110 million unique TCR beta sequences and about 300 Gb of sequence data. About 5 DR-DQ haplotypes were handled as single units for association and clustering, since linkage in the cohort was strong. HLA typing covered class I and class II loci at four-digit resolution. Rather than drawing on any new phenotypic data, the later analysis identified candidate immune exposures from TCR beta sequences and the way those sequences occurred across donors. Approximately 300 gigabases of sequencing data and 70 million to 100 million unique TCR sequences made up an early release that covered approximately 620 HLA-typed donors. Along with the approximately 620-subject first cohort, a separate validation cohort of over a hundred different subjects was used. On average, around 200,000 unique TCR beta nucleotide sequences were sequenced per donor among several hundred genotyped donors of the cohort, with 15% to 20% of those sequences being non-productive. Of the roughly 400 genotyped donors, roughly 76% were placed in the genetic ancestry cluster associated with self-reported Caucasian donors. Genome-wide SNP genotypes for about 65% of the roughly 670 donors were used in a later genetic analysis, which treated that subset as a discovery cohort. The number of donors typed differed by locus, with about 629-630 for A, B, C, DRB1 and DQB1, around 500 for DQA1, over 600 for DPA1, and some 450 for DPB1. The study combined high-throughput TCR immunosequencing, statistical association of individual TCRs with disease status, and machine learning to predict cytomegalovirus infection status. Alongside the repertoire data, information on donor age, sex, ethnicity and CMV serostatus was compiled. The aim of the study was to test whether cataloging public T cell receptors could identify signatures of past pathogen exposure. Every discovery cohort repertoire had been produced on one sequencing platform. A later analysis re-analyzed previously published TCR beta repertoires from 550 to 700 donors and added high-resolution HLA genotyping to study TCR occurrence patterns. Using immunosequencing, the study profiled T cell repertoires from approximately 700 subjects and related those repertoires to cytomegalovirus serostatus. An earlier analysis of approximately 500 of the donors applied high-throughput TCR beta sequencing to assess whether each TCR beta V gene segment acted as functional or pseudogenic.

The receptor library was made with the immunoSEQ multiplex PCR assay. For the multiplex PCR, a mixture combining 60 forward primers for TCR Vbeta segments and 13 reverse primers for TCR Jbeta segments was used. The CDR3 region of rearranged TCR beta genes was amplified from genomic DNA with a multiplex PCR assay. The Illumina HiSeq System was used to sequence the amplified TCR beta libraries as 87-base-pair reads. Per the source publication's procedure: Across the roughly 600 repertoires, a later analysis counted 80 million or so unique TCR beta chains, 9 million to 14 million of which were shared by at least two donors. To remove PCR and sequencing errors, raw reads were error-corrected and collapsed into unique sequences using a nearest-neighbor algorithm that merged closely related sequences. V, D and J gene segments were assigned by aligning CDR3 sequences to IMGT reference sequences. For a sequence to be retained, a match of at least six nucleotides was required to both a V gene segment and a J gene segment. A rearrangement was called productive if the CDR3 had no stop codons and remained in frame with V and J, and every other rearrangement was called non-productive. Following IMGT convention, CDR3 was defined as the stretch from the second conserved V-encoded cysteine up to the conserved J-encoded phenylalanine. In an earlier analysis of 587 of the donors, sequences lacking an unambiguous match to a single V gene segment were excluded. An earlier analysis of 587 of the donors classified V segments as functional when productive rearrangements were above 56.7% and as segregating when the standard deviation between donors was above 5%. A statistical classification framework was built for diagnosing cytomegalovirus status from the catalog of TCR beta chain sequences. A later analysis assigned V and J genes by comparing TCR nucleotide sequences with IMGT/GENE-DB human TR gene sequences. Using the TCRdist pipeline, a later analysis assigned CDR3 sequences along with most-parsimonious VDJ recombination scenarios. A later analysis defined each TCR beta chain by its CDR3 amino acid sequence plus V-gene family, and excluded reads lacking a unique V-gene family. As a way to deal with suspected cross-contamination and a sequencing artifact, a later analysis dropped 500 to 700 nucleotide sequences that were highly shared and had low generation probability. In a later analysis, a clonal expansion index was calculated for each public chain from normalized within-repertoire ranks of inferred template counts. In a later analysis, generation probabilities were computed with a VDJ recombination model fitted to out-of-frame rearrangements, and the resulting probabilities were checked against IGoR. In a later analysis, TCR-TCR, TCR-HLA and TCR-CMV co-occurrence was scored with hypergeometric tests, and a repertoire-size bias correction was applied to TCR pairs. In a later analysis, false discovery rates were estimated by permuting HLA or CMV assignments 20 times. A later analysis grouped co-occurring TCRs with DBSCAN, adding TCRdist sequence similarity when clustering within HLA-allele-positive subsets. For co-occurrence clustering, repertoires with fewer than 30,000 or more than 120,000 public chains were excluded, along with about five repertoires with anomalous nucleotide sharing. TCRdb provides this immuneACCESS table in a form limited to in-frame rearrangements. Some clones are lacking; in checked studies, under half of them reflect an unresolved V gene, and why the rest are absent is not known. The V and J calls and clone size are taken from that table; D and trimming were inferred from the DNA. This sample is represented by more than 80,000 clones; approximately 70% of them were singletons. The ten largest clones represent 0.79% of the sample.

The cohort was made up of 500 to 800 healthy bone marrow donors. At the time of sampling, all cohort members were nominally healthy, though unrecorded immune exposures were likely present. The donor was CMV seronegative and belonged to the group of 380 or so seronegative cohort members. A peripheral blood sample was collected from each donor, and TCR beta sequencing was performed on peripheral blood mononuclear cells. Genomic DNA extraction from the blood cell samples was performed with the Qiagen DNeasy Blood Extraction Kit. The trim is 0 bases for V and 7 bases for J, with a gap of 13 bases between the germline ends. CDR1 GTSNPN and CDR2 SVGIG are derived from the germline V gene (reference sequence). Reading from cysteine to phenylalanine, the CDR3 counts 14 amino acids. Only the CDR3 portion is preserved as DNA: 42 bases, with reading frame beginning at the first base. Study-level results and caveats: The earlier analysis of 587 of the donors excluded approximately 15 rarely observed V segments, including chromosome 9 orphons, because counts were too low. According to a later analysis, parvovirus B19, influenza, CMV and Epstein-Barr virus appeared linked to several top co-occurrence clusters. A cluster of highly shared sequence variants was judged likely to represent a technical artifact of the sequencing pipeline. In vitro tests confirmed that a few of the cytomegalovirus-associated TCR beta chains recognize cytomegalovirus antigens. A later genetic analysis associated a missense DCLRE1C variant with V-gene and J-gene trimming of TCR beta chains, and an independent cohort replicated the association. It was suggested by the authors that the approach could potentially be generalized to other disease states and immunological phenotypes. Linkage disequilibrium might explain the correlated functional status among segregating V segments, but an unknown experimental factor could not be ruled out. According to a later genetic analysis, donors in an Asian-associated ancestry cluster had fewer N-insertions in productive TCRs than the approximately 670-donor mean. The cohort was sequenced for TCR beta chains only, and without alpha or paired-chain data the features that could be detected were limited. Specific HLA alleles were associated with around 18,000 TCR beta sequences at a false discovery rate of 0.05 in a later analysis. Most TCR sequences were seen in very few donors, while some public TCRs were found in many individuals. HLA typing was unavailable for some donors at each locus, so association tests used only the typed subset. The classifier was reported to diagnose cytomegalovirus status with high specificity and sensitivity in both the original cohort and the validation cohort. The presence/absence analyses assumed that sequencing depth was roughly uniform across donors, and that assumption may not be true. In a later analysis, TCR association rates were found to vary across HLA loci, with the most associated TCRs seen for DRB1 alleles and the fewest for HLA-C alleles. In a later analysis, HLA-associated TCR beta chains were found to be more clonally expanded and to have lower generation probabilities than equally common non-associated chains. Broadly in line with IMGT annotations, most TCR beta V segments showed up in productive rearrangements about 87% or about 30% of the time in an earlier analysis of 587 of the donors. A later analysis found that most CMV-associated TCR beta chains appeared HLA-restricted, with HLA associations seemingly driven largely by CMV exposure. CMV serostatus was the only immune exposure information available for the cohort. The 87-base-pair reads could not distinguish some IMGT-functional V segments, including TRBV6-2 and TRBV6-3, so those segments were excluded. When HLA alleles, especially DR and DQ, strongly co-occurred, TCR associations were difficult to assign to individual alleles. A further reported finding was that TCR beta sequences accurately predicted the HLA-A and HLA-B alleles for most subjects in the first cohort. In the study, around 150 TCR beta chains were listed as associated with cytomegalovirus.

This sequence originates from a boy aged 10-17 years in good health and CMV-seronegative. The chain is assembled from TRBV30 and TRBJ2-4, with TRBD1 perhaps the D gene, on 6 matching bases. The sample was PBMCs. The DNA sequence reads TGTGCCTGGAGTGTATATTTTCAGGGGAACATTCAGTACTTC. It codes for CAWSVYFQGNIQYF.